This record looks at one TCR beta chain sequence and its context. Its antigen is not yet known. Base qualities were left out, and no much larger clone turns up one base away. This specimen belongs to a study of control samples from healthy donors and cancer patients (TCRdb year 2020). Preparation of the library involved the immunoSEQ multiplex PCR assay. This immuneACCESS table, as held by TCRdb, lists in-frame sequences with V and J called but not all clones. Of the missing ones, under half trace to an unresolved V gene in checked studies; the others have no known cause. The sample table records 75,000 to 100,000 clones; roughly 86% of these occur just once. The ten largest clonotypes hold roughly 2% of the sample. V sheds 3 bases and J sheds 1 base, leaving 2 bases between their ends. The germline V gene yields KGHDR for CDR1 and SFDVKD for CDR2. Its CDR3 holds 12 amino acids, cysteine through phenylalanine. CDR3 DNA is the only sequence kept; it has 36 bases, read in frame from the first base.

The sequence is built from TRBV24-1 and TRBJ2-5; the D gene cannot be resolved reliably. The clonotype was recovered from a man aged 55 to 69 in good health. Sequencing was performed on blood. The DNA reads as follows: TGTGCCACCAGTGATCCCCAAGAGACCCAGTACTTC. Translated, this is CATSDPQETQYF.